This section outlines one T cell receptor (beta chain) sequence together with its context. What it binds is unknown. The Oncomine TCR Beta short-read assay sequenced DNA from cultured CD4+ T cells. TCRdb independently ran MiXCR on the PCR reads; one entry per CDR3 protein. The sample consists of 20,000 to 25,000 distinct CDR3 sequences, 30% to 35% of them appearing once. This entry is derived from a study of vaccination and CD4 T cells after COVID-19. Across the study: The convalescent group had six males, four females, seven Caucasians, two Asians, one multiracial. Study conclusions and caveats: Convalescent patients' median share of reactive clones seen only post-vaccination was about 88%.

As to treatment: approximately nine-day PBMC culture with coronavirus spike peptide pools or control peptides (ViraFEST assay). Positive PCR dates ranged from March to December 2020; these dates predated US Alpha, Beta and Delta variants. The V end was cut by 0 bases, the J end by 4 bases, with 9 bases between. The CDR3 is 14 amino acids. Germline V gives CDR1 MNHEY, CDR2 SVGAGI. The sample taken for sequencing was cultured CD4+ T cells from blood. The TCR originated in a human donor with COVID-19. The chain joins TRBV6-5 to TRBJ2-5; D unresolved. CDR3 in amino acids: CASSYSTSTETQYF. The CDR3 coding sequence is TGTGCCAGCAGTTACTCGACCAGCACAGAGACCCAGTACTTC.